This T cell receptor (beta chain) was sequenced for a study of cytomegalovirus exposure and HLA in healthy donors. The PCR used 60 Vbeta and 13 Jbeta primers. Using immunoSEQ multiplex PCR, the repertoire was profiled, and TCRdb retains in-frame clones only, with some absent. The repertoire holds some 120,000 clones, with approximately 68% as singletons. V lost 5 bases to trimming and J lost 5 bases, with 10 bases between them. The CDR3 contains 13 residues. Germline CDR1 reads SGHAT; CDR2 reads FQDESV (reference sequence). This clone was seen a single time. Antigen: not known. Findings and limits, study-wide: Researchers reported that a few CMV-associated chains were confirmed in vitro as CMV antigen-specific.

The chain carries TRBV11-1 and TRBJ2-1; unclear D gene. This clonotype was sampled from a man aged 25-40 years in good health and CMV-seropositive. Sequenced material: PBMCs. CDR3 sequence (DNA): TGTGCCAGCAGCGCCAGCCAGGACAATGAGCAGTTCTTC. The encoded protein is CASSASQDNEQFF.